Each of the 12 T cell receptor beta chains below was sequenced from the same sample in a study of blood T cell repertoires in COVID-19. Repertoires were generated with immunoSEQ multiplex PCR, while TCRdb's copy carries only in-frame clones and drops some. This sample has roughly 53,000 clones, with around 85% found just once. Input material: peripheral blood. Receptors were obtained from a human donor in a cohort sampled during active COVID-19.

This clone was found once. The chain has TRBV19 and TRBJ2-3; 13 bases line up with TRBD2. Germline V lookup: CDR1 LNHDA, CDR2 SQIVND (reference sequence). V lost 4 bases to trimming and J lost 6 bases; unmatched junction nucleotides: 4. There are 15 residues in the CDR3. CDR3 DNA: TGTGCCAGTAGTAGAGGACTAGCGGGGGCCGATACGCAGTATTTT. Residues: CASSRGLAGADTQYF.

The genes are TRBV29-1 and TRBJ1-5; D perhaps matches TRBD1 (5 bases). The CDR3 runs 12 residues. Per the germline V gene, CDR1 is SQVTM and CDR2 is ANQGSEA. V was pared by 6 bases and J by 4 bases, with 10 bases between. CDR3 in DNA: TGCAGCGTCCGAACAGGTAATCAGCCCCAGCATTTT. Protein sequence: CSVRTGNQPQHF.

The rearrangement links TRBV28 to TRBJ2-7, with TRBD2 as a possible D gene (5 bases). Per the germline V gene, CDR1 is MDHEN and CDR2 is SYDVKM. V was clipped by 4 bases and J by 3 bases, with 13 bases between them. This CDR3 is built from 14 residues. The CDR3 nucleotides read TGTGCCAGCAGTTCGGGGTCCCCAGGCTACGAGCAGTACTTC. Its translation: CASSSGSPGYEQYF. The whole variable domain, filled in from reference TRBV28 and TRBJ2-7, reads DVKVTQSSRYLVKRTGEKVFLECVQDMDHENMFWYRQDPGLGLRLIYFSYDVKMKEKGDIPEGYSVSREKKERFSLILESASTNQTSMYLCASSSGSPGYEQYFGPGTRLTVT.

The chain combines TRBV19 with TRBJ2-1, with D possibly TRBD1 on 6 matching bases. With 6 bases removed from V and 0 bases from J, the gap between germline ends came to 15 bases. The CDR3 is 16 residues long. Germline values: CDR1 LNHDA, CDR2 SQIVND (reference sequence). The CDR3 sequence is CASSPGQISSYNEQFF. The CDR3 coding sequence is TGTGCCAGTAGCCCAGGACAGATCAGCTCCTACAATGAGCAGTTCTTC.

The chain recombines TRBV10-3 with TRBJ1-2; the D gene is possibly TRBD1 (6 bases). Germline V CDR1 and CDR2: ENHRY, SYGVKD. The CDR3 contains 12 residues. V was shortened by 4 bases and J by 7 bases, with 10 bases between the two germline ends. Here the CDR3 reads CAISGGGFGYTF. The CDR3 nucleotides read TGTGCCATCAGTGGAGGGGGTTTTGGCTACACCTTC.

This clone was counted only a few times. The CDR3 region is CASSDHSDTGELFF. In DNA form, the CDR3 reads TGTGCCAGCAGTGACCATAGCGATACCGGGGAGCTGTTTTTT. The chain is built from TRBV6-4 and TRBJ2-2; TRBD2 is a possible D gene (5 bases). Looked up from germline, CDR1 is MRHNA and CDR2 is SNTAGT. The CDR3 has 14 amino acids. V lost 2 bases to trimming and J lost 5 bases, with 9 bases between them.

The chain is built from TRBV28 and TRBJ1-5; D may be TRBD1 (5 bases). Deletions cut 4 bases from V and 1 base from J, with 17 bases between. Germline V gives CDR1 MDHEN, CDR2 SYDVKM. The CDR3 has 17 residues. The CDR3 bases are TGTGCCAGCAGTTCCCCTCAGGGAGGTTTGAGCAATCAGCCCCAGCATTTT. Protein product: CASSSPQGGLSNQPQHF.

The chain combines TRBV28 with TRBJ1-1, with 9 bases lining up with TRBD1. The CDR3 is 16 amino acids. Germline lookup yields CDR1 MDHEN and CDR2 SYDVKM. The V and J ends lost 3 bases and 6 bases, in that order; junction bases with no gene match: 11. This CDR3 is CASSLATGGSRAEAFF. Here the CDR3 DNA reads TGTGCCAGCAGTTTGGCGACAGGGGGGTCTAGGGCTGAAGCTTTCTTT.

V is TRBV7-2 and J is TRBJ1-1; 8 nucleotides agree with TRBD1. The germline V gene encodes CDR1 SGHTA and CDR2 FQGNSA. This CDR3 spans 13 amino acids. V lost 5 bases and J lost 6; bases outside the gene matches: 5. The CDR3 nucleotides are TGTGCCAGCAGCCGACAGGGGCCGGCTGAAGCTTTCTTT. This encodes CASSRQGPAEAFF.

The rearrangement links TRBV9 to TRBJ2-3, with 10 bases fitting TRBD2. Germline-derived CDR1 and CDR2 are SGDLS and YYNGEE. The CDR3 extends over 15 amino acids. Germline trimming cut 4 bases from V and 4 bases from J; bases unmatched to any gene: 6. This CDR3 is CASSIKREGADTQYF. DNA for the CDR3: TGTGCCAGCAGCATTAAGCGGGAGGGCGCAGATACGCAGTATTTT. Together with reference TRBV9 and TRBJ2-3, the CDR3 gives the full variable domain: DSGVTQTPKHLITATGQRVTLRCSPRSGDLSVYWYQQSLDQGLQFLIQYYNGEERAKGNILERFSAQQFPDLHSELNLSSLELGDSALYFCASSIKREGADTQYFGPGTRLTVL.

V usage is TRBV7-2 and J usage is TRBJ2-7; the match to TRBD2 covers 7 bases. Trimming removed 1 base from V and 7 bases from J; junction bases left unmatched: 7. The CDR3 is 14 residues long. CDR1 SGHTA and CDR2 FQGNSA come from the germline V gene. The CDR3 is CASSLVRGGREQYF. CDR3 coding DNA: TGTGCCAGCAGCTTAGTGCGGGGAGGGAGGGAGCAGTACTTC.

This clone was detected only once. The chain couples TRBV19 to TRBJ2-7, with D tentatively TRBD1 (5 bases). There are 15 residues in the CDR3. CDR1 is LNHDA, CDR2 SQIVND, per germline (reference sequence). V was shortened by 5 bases and J by 1 base, with 15 bases between the two germline ends. The CDR3 DNA follows: TGTGCCAGTAGTTACTCTTGGGGCGAGTCCTACGAGCAGTACTTC. This gives the protein CASSYSWGESYEQYF.